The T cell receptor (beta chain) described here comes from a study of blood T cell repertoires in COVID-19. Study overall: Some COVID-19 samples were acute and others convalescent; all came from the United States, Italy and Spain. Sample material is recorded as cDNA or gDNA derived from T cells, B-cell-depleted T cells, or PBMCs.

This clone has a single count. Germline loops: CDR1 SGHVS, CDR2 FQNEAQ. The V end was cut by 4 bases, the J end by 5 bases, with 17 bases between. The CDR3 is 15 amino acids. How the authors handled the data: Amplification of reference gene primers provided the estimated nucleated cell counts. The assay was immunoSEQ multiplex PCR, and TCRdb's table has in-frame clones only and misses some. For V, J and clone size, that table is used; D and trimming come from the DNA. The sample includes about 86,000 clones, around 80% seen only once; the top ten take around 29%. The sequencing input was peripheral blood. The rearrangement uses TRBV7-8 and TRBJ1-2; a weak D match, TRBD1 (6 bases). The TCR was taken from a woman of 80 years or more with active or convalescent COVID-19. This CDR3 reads CASSSGGQGMYGYTF. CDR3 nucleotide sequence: TGTGCCAGCAGCTCCGGGGGGCAGGGGATGTATGGCTACACCTTC.